This entry features one TCR beta chain sequence. This specimen comes from a study of blood T cell repertoires in COVID-19. This CDR3 contains 11 residues. V trimming: 1 base; J trimming: 12 bases; junction bases outside the gene matches: 2. The V gene's germline CDR1 is MNHEY and CDR2 SVGAGI. The authors' processing: Amplification with reference gene primers provided the estimates of nucleated cell counts. Sequencing was performed with immunoSEQ multiplex PCR; in TCRdb, only in-frame clones are kept and a portion is missing. D and trimming come from the DNA, and the V and J calls and clone size come from that table. Altogether over 90,000 clones are present, around nine tenths being singletons, with the ten largest covering around 2.9%.

This clonotype originated in a man in his fifties with active or convalescent COVID-19. The chain uses TRBV6-5 and TRBJ1-1; 7 positions match TRBD1. The source material was peripheral blood. DNA for the CDR3: TGTGCCAGCAGTTACTTGACAGGGACTTTCTTT. Translation: CASSYLTGTFF.